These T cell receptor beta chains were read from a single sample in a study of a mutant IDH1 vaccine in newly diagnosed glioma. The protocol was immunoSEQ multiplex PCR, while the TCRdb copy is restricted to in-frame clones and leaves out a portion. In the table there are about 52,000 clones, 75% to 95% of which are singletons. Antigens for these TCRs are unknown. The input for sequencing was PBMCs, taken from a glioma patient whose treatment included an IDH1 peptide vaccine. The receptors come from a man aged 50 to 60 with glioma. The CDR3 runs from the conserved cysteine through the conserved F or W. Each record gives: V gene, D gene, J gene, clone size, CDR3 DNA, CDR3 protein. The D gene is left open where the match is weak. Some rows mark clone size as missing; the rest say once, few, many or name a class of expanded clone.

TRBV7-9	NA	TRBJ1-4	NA	TGTGCCAGCAGCTCCCGACAGTCGGGTGAAAAACTGTTTTTT	CASSSRQSGEKLFF
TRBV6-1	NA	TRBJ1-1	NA	TGTGCCACTTTAACTCGGGCCGCTGAAGCTTTCTTT	CATLTRAAEAFF
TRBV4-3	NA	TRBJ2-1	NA	TGCGCCAGCAGCCAAGAATTCGGGTATGCTTCCTACAATGAGCAGTTCTTC	CASSQEFGYASYNEQFF
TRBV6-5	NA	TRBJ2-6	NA	TGTGCCAGCAGTTACTACCGCTCTGGGGCCAACGTCCTGACTTTC	CASSYYRSGANVLTF
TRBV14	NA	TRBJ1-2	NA	TGTGCCAGCAGCCCGGGCGGGGGGCAGGTCTATGGCTACACCTTC	CASSPGGGQVYGYTF
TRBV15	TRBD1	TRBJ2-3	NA	TGTGCCACCAGCAGAGCCGCCGGACAGGGGGCAGATACGCAGTATTTT	CATSRAAGQGADTQYF
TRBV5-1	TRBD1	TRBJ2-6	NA	TGCGCCAGCTACCCGGGACAGCGACCCTCTGGGGCCAACGTCCTGACTTTC	CASYPGQRPSGANVLTF
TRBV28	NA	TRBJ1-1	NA	TGTGCCAGCAGTTTTGGGGGAGTGAACACTGAAGCTTTCTTT	CASSFGGVNTEAFF
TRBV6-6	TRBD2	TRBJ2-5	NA	TGTGCCAGCGGCCTGGGAGGGCGAGAGACCCAGTACTTC	CASGLGGRETQYF
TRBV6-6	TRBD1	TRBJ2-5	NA	TGTGCCAGCAGTTACCGACAGGGGGAGACCCAGTACTTC	CASSYRQGETQYF
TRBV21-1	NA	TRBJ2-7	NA	TGTGCCAGCAGCAAAGGAGGGCCGAATCCAGCAAACGACGAGCAGTACTTC	CASSKGGPNPANDEQYF
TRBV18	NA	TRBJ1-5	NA	TGTGCCAGCTCGCCCAAAAGCAATCAGCCCCAGCATTTT	CASSPKSNQPQHF
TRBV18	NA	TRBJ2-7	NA	TGTGCCAGCTCACCATTCTCAGGGGAGAACTACGAGCAGTACTTC	CASSPFSGENYEQYF
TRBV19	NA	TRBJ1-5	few	TGTGCCAGTAGTGCTCGGAGCTTCTATAGCAATCAGCCCCAGCATTTT	CASSARSFYSNQPQHF
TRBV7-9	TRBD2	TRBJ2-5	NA	TGTGCCAGCAGGGCGGGAGTTCCTTCCCAAGAGACCCAGTACTTC	CASRAGVPSQETQYF
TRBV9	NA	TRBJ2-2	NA	TGTGCCAGCAGCGTAGAGGTCACCGGGGAGCTGTTTTTT	CASSVEVTGELFF
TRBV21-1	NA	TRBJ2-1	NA	TGTGCAGTCAGCTTGGGGAGTACCTACAATGAGCAGTTCTTC	CAVSLGSTYNEQFF
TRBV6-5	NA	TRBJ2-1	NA	TGTGCCAGCAGTTACTCCCGCTCCTACAATGAGCAGTTCTTC	CASSYSRSYNEQFF
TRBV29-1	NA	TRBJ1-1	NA	TGCAGCGTTGGAGCGGGGTTCACTGAAGCTTTCTTT	CSVGAGFTEAFF
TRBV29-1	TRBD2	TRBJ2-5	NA	TGCAGCTTCGGGGGGGTCGGACTAGCGGGGGGAGAGACCCAGTACTTC	CSFGGVGLAGGETQYF
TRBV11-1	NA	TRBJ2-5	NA	TGTGCCAGCAGCCCCCGGGAGAGGGGGCGCCAAGAGACCCAGTACTTC	CASSPRERGRQETQYF
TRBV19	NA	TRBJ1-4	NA	TGTGCCAGTAGTATATCCGCGGATCCTGTAAAACTGTTTTTT	CASSISADPVKLFF
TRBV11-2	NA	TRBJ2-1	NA	TGTGCCAGCAGCTCGGCCTCCTACAATGAGCAGTTCTTC	CASSSASYNEQFF
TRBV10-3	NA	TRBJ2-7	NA	TGTGCCATCAGTTCCACAGGGAACGAGCAGTACTTC	CAISSTGNEQYF
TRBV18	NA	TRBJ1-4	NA	TGTGCCAGCTCACCAAACGGGGGAGGCACTAATGAAAAACTGTTTTTT	CASSPNGGGTNEKLFF
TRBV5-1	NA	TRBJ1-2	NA	TGCGCCAGCAGCCTGCTGGGGCGTAACTATGGCTACACCTTC	CASSLLGRNYGYTF
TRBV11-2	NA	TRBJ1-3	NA	TGTGCCAGCAGCCCCGTGGTGTCGGGGATTGGAAACACCATATATTTT	CASSPVVSGIGNTIYF
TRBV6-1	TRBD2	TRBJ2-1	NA	TGTGCCAGGACTAGCGGGGACGTGTACAATGAGCAGTTCTTC	CARTSGDVYNEQFF
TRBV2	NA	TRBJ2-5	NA	TGTGCCAGCAGTGGAGCTGTAGGGGGACCTTTGGAGACCCAGTACTTC	CASSGAVGGPLETQYF
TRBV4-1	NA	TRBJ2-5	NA	TGCGCCAGCAGCCCCAGGGGGGACAGTGGCTTAGAGTCGGCCCAGTACTTC	CASSPRGDSGLESAQYF
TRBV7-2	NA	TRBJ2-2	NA	TGTGCCAGCAGCTTAGGAGCGAACACCGGGGAGCTGTTTTTT	CASSLGANTGELFF
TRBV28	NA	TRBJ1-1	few	TGTGCCAGCAGAATGAACACTGAAGCTTTCTTT	CASRMNTEAFF
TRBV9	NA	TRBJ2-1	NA	TGTGCCAGCAGCGTAGCGATTGGGGCCTACAATGAGCAGTTCTTC	CASSVAIGAYNEQFF
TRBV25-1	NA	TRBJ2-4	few	TGTGCCAGCAGTGCAGGCCACGGCATTCAGTACTTC	CASSAGHGIQYF
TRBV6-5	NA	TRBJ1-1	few	TGTGCCAGCAGTCCGAGGCCACTCATGAACACTGAAGCTTTCTTT	CASSPRPLMNTEAFF
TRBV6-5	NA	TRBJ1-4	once	TGTGCCAGCAGGGACCGTCGAATGAATGAAAAACTGTTTTTT	CASRDRRMNEKLFF
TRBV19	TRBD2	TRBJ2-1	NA	TGTGCCAGTAGTTCCCAGCCTACTAGCGGGGGGGGTAGGGAGCAGTTCTTC	CASSSQPTSGGGREQFF
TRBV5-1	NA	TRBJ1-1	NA	TGCGCCAGCAGCTTGAGGGCTGGAGGGGCTGAAGCTTTCTTT	CASSLRAGGAEAFF